The present T cell receptor (beta chain) was sequenced within a study of T cells in Graves' hyperthyroidism and ophthalmopathy. Notes on the study in general: The majority of expanded thyroid clonotypes above 0.001 also appeared in blood.

This clonotype was found many times. The antigen is not known. Researchers took RNA transcripts and amplified the TCR beta CDR3 regions from them. The TCR CDR3 was amplified in a first-round RT-PCR using the HTBI primer set. TCRdb re-called the multiplex PCR reads with MiXCR, one entry per CDR3 protein. This table has tens of thousands of distinct CDR3 sequences, around half appearing once. Subjects with ophthalmopathy showed a Clinical Activity Score no lower than 3, a NOSPECS grade no lower than 4, and a duration shorter than 3 months. This clonotype was sampled from a man aged 35 to 55 with Graves' ophthalmopathy. The sequenced sample was blood.

The CDR3 here is CASSLSFGTGVANYGYTF. CDR3 DNA sequence: TGTGCCAGCAGCTTGAGTTTTGGGACAGGCGTAGCTAACTATGGCTACACCTTC. The gene calls are TRBV5-5 and TRBJ1-2; 8 nucleotides match TRBD1. Losses at the gene ends were 1 base for V and 0 bases for J; bases not matched to a gene: 11. CDR3 length: 18 residues. CDR1 is SGHKS and CDR2 is YYEKEE in the germline V gene (reference sequence).